This is a list of T cell receptor beta chains from one sample in a study of lymphopenia after photon versus proton radiotherapy. Generated by immunoSEQ multiplex PCR, the TCRdb table keeps only in-frame clones and is missing some. The table has tens of thousands of clones, about 81% seen once. This specimen was peripheral blood, taken from a patient treated with proton-based radiotherapy. The receptors were gathered from a man aged 55 to 70 with pancreatic cancer. Both conserved end residues are part of each CDR3.

j_call	v_call	cdr3_aa
TRBJ2-1	TRBV18	CASSPPDTYNEQFF
TRBJ2-3	TRBV11-2	CASSLRLAVRYTQYF
TRBJ1-2	TRBV7-9	CASSYRGSNYGYTF
TRBJ1-5	TRBV19	CASRQARTGGINQPQHF
TRBJ2-1	TRBV13	CASSSGTSYNEQFF
TRBJ2-1	TRBV2	CASRGSIRRSNEQFF
TRBJ1-1	TRBV5-4	CASSMVRTLEAFF
TRBJ2-1	TRBV5-1	CASSKLGVGSYNEQFF
TRBJ2-2	TRBV5-1	CASSFTPSQRELFF
TRBJ2-3	TRBV14	CASSPGGTPLLGTDTQYF
TRBJ2-1	TRBV28	CATNPLGLAGPYNEQFF
TRBJ1-2	TRBV4-2	CASSPAGASNYGYTF
TRBJ2-2	TRBV4-1	CASSQGADRIGELFF
TRBJ2-1	TRBV2	CASRGSLAGVVSYNEQFF
TRBJ2-5	TRBV6-6	CASSYDRGRQETQYF
TRBJ1-2	TRBV2	CASTRQGAYGYTF
TRBJ2-7	TRBV28	CASSFGGVSYEQYF
TRBJ1-2	TRBV30	CIGKDGTPANYGYTF
TRBJ2-2	TRBV19	CASKAGQLNTGELFF
TRBJ1-1	TRBV7-2	CASSHWGTEAFF
TRBJ1-1	TRBV5-1	CASRASENTEAFF
TRBJ1-1	TRBV5-1	CASSFTALNTEAFF